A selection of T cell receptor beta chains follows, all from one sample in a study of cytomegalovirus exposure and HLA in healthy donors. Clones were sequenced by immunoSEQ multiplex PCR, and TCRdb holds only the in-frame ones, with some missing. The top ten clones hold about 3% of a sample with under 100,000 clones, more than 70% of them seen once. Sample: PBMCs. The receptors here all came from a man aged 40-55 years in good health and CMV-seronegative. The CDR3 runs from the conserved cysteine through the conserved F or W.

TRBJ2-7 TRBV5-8 CASSLRSGTGGSEQYF
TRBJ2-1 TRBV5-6 CASSLTSSYEQFF
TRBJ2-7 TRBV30 CAWSLPGIPGEQYF
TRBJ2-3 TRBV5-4 CASSLLETTDTQYF
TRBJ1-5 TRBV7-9 CASSLAPFDRVVNQPQHF
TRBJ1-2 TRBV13 CASSLGQGYGYTF
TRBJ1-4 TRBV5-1 CASSLQGTNEKLFF
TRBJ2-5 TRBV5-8 CASSQDTGGGGETQYF
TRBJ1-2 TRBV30 CAWSVTGSYGYTF
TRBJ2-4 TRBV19 CASSMTGTAKNIQYF
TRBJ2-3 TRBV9 CASSAGLAGDDTQYF
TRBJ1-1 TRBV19 CASSRDRMNTEAFF
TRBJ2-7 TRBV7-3 CASSSYPPGEGRDEQYF
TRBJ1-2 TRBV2 CASRVQGWDGYTF
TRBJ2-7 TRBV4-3 CASSQDRGNAYEQYF
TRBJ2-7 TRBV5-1 CASSSRWAPHEQYF
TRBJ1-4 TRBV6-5 CASRPWGQGREKLFF
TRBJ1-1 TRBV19 CASSMLWGVNTEAFF
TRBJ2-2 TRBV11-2 CASSPRAATNTGELFF
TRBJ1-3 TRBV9 CASSPGGENTIYF
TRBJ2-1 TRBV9 CASSPGPRTLDEQFF
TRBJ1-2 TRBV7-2 CASSLGPDSVYGYTF
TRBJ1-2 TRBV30 CAWNGGSYGYTF
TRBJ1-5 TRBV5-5 CASSLVGGNSNQPQHF
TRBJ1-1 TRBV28 CASSLLENTEAFF
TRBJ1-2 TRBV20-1 CSADLEGGYTF
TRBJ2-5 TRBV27 CASSHRVRETQYF
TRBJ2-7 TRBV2 CASSRGISYEQYF
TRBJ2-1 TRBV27 CASREGTSSYNEQFF
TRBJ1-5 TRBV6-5 CASSSDRGSNQPQHF
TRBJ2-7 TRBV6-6 CASSPIPPGLGEQYF
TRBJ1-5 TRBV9 CASSVRGNQPQHF
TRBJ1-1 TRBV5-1 CASSPTARGYTEAFF
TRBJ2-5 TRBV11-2 CASSRGTGYQETQYF
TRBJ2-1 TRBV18 CASSSTGQGTNEQFF
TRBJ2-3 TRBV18 CASSLRQGMFDTQYF
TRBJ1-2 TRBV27 CASSPGLGTGYTF
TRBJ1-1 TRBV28 CASSLLFEAFF
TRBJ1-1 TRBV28 CASSAPQGATAFF